Listed below are T cell receptor beta chains from one sample, sequenced in a study of blood T cell repertoires in COVID-19. The protocol was immunoSEQ multiplex PCR, while the TCRdb copy is restricted to in-frame clones and leaves out a portion. This sample yields approximately 360,000 clones, of which around 91% are seen a single time; around 6.3% belongs to the top ten. The sample taken for sequencing was peripheral blood. The source of these receptors is a man aged 18 to 30 with active or convalescent COVID-19. The CDR3 runs from the conserved cysteine through the conserved F or W. A D gene is named only where the DNA matches it firmly. Not every row has a clone size; where given, it reads once, few, many or a size class.

TRBJ1-4	.	TRBV5-1	.	17	CASSSTTDILTNEKLFF	TGCGCCAGCAGCTCCACCACGGACATATTAACTAATGAAAAACTGTTTTTT
TRBJ2-1	.	TRBV4-1	.	15	CASSHSDSTYNEQFF	TGCGCCAGCAGCCACTCCGACAGCACCTACAATGAGCAGTTCTTC
TRBJ2-7	.	TRBV27	TRBD2	14	CASSLSSGSYEQYF	TGTGCCAGCAGTTTAAGTAGCGGGAGCTACGAGCAGTACTTC
TRBJ1-4	.	TRBV29-1	.	13	CSAEIQTNEKLFF	TGCAGCGCAGAAATACAAACTAATGAAAAACTGTTTTTT
TRBJ2-5	.	TRBV9	TRBD2	14	CASSSGSGGETQYF	TGTGCCAGCAGCTCCGGGAGCGGGGGGGAGACCCAGTACTTC
TRBJ1-2	once	TRBV4-3	.	15	CASSPRQHPNYGYTF	TGCGCCAGCAGCCCACGACAGCACCCTAACTATGGCTACACCTTC
TRBJ1-5	few	TRBV24-1	TRBD1	16	CATSDGGTAVNQPQHF	TGTGCCACCAGTGATGGGGGGACAGCGGTCAATCAGCCCCAGCATTTT
TRBJ1-1	.	TRBV2	.	14	CASRIQGLNTEAFF	TGTGCCAGCAGGATTCAGGGTCTGAACACTGAAGCTTTCTTT
TRBJ2-1	once	TRBV27	TRBD2	16	CASSLRTSGWRNEQFF	TGTGCCAGCAGCCTCCGGACTAGCGGTTGGAGAAATGAGCAGTTCTTC
TRBJ2-1	.	TRBV18	TRBD2	15	CASKVSGIGYNEQFF	TGTGCCAGCAAAGTGAGCGGGATAGGTTACAATGAGCAGTTCTTC
TRBJ2-3	once	TRBV2	TRBD2	16	CASSGASGGDPDTQYF	TGTGCCAGCAGTGGGGCTAGCGGGGGGGATCCAGATACGCAGTATTTT
TRBJ2-7	.	TRBV27	.	14	CASSGYRSSYEQYF	TGTGCCAGCAGTGGTTACAGATCGAGCTACGAGCAGTACTTC
TRBJ2-7	.	TRBV5-4	.	13	CASHQGGTYEQYF	TGTGCCAGCCACCAGGGTGGGACCTACGAGCAGTACTTC
TRBJ1-5	.	TRBV6-5	.	15	CASSRGDYSNQPQHF	TGTGCCAGCAGCAGGGGAGATTATAGCAATCAGCCCCAGCATTTT
TRBJ1-3	.	TRBV4-2	.	16	CASSPTASSSGNTIYF	TGTGCCAGCAGCCCGACAGCTTCGAGCTCTGGAAACACCATATATTTT
TRBJ2-7	.	TRBV6-1	.	14	CASSERQVRYEQYF	TGTGCCAGCAGTGAGAGACAGGTCCGCTACGAGCAGTACTTC
TRBJ1-4	.	TRBV6-5	.	14	CASSYWAVNEKLFF	TGTGCCAGCAGTTACTGGGCAGTTAATGAAAAACTGTTTTTT
TRBJ2-2	.	TRBV24-1	TRBD1	16	CATSELTGIDTGELFF	TGTGCCACCAGTGAACTGACAGGGATAGACACCGGGGAGCTGTTTTTT
TRBJ2-3	.	TRBV7-3	TRBD2	16	CASSLLAGEGTDTQYF	TGTGCCAGCAGCTTACTTGCGGGAGAGGGTACAGATACGCAGTATTTT
TRBJ1-2	.	TRBV6-1	.	16	CASSETPGERGYGYTF	TGTGCCAGCAGTGAAACCCCCGGGGAGCGGGGCTATGGCTACACCTTC